These 29 T cell receptor beta chains came from one sample sequenced in a study of Ad26.COV2.S vaccination and SARS-CoV-2 variants (dated by TCRdb to 2020 to 2023). Library generation was performed with the immunoSEQ multiplex PCR assay. This is the immuneACCESS table as TCRdb keeps it, with only in-frame sequences that have V and J called. A part of the clones is gone; compared with another copy, unresolved V genes explain less than half, and the rest is unexplained. This sample has roughly 680,000 clones in its table, and roughly nine tenths of those were observed once. The ten largest clonotypes hold over 1.3% of the sample. The treatment or condition label on this specimen signifies: over 15 received Ad26.COV2.S at low or high dose, single or two shots; five or six received placebo; per-sample allocation not given. For vaccine and placebo recipients, repertoires were sequenced using samples collected on day 63 after the first injection.

Sequenced material: peripheral blood, taken in a trial of Ad26.COV2.S vaccine versus placebo. The origin of the receptors is a person between 18 and 65 years old who received the Ad26.COV2.S COVID-19 vaccine or a placebo.

CDR3 region: CASWTANSYEQYF. The CDR3 DNA reads as TGTGCCAGCTGGACGGCAAACTCCTACGAGCAGTACTTC. The chain uses TRBV6-5 and TRBJ2-7; D not resolved. The CDR3 spans 13 residues. V was trimmed by 8 bases and J by 0 bases, leaving 11 bases between them. Germline V gene sequence: CDR1 MNHEY, CDR2 SVGAGI.

This chain uses TRBV30 with TRBJ1-6; TRBD1 is a possible D gene (5 bases). This CDR3 contains 13 residues. V was cut by 3 bases and J by 8 bases, with 11 bases left in between. The germline CDR1 and CDR2 sequences are GTSNPN and SVGIG (reference sequence). The CDR3: CAWRGPTYSPLHF. CDR3 nucleotides: TGTGCCTGGAGGGGACCAACCTATTCACCCCTCCACTTT. Variable domain in full (rest from reference TRBV30 and TRBJ1-6): SQTIHQWPATLVQPVGSPLSLECTVEGTSNPNLYWYRQAAGRGLQLLFYSVGIGQISSEVPQNLSASRPQDRQFILSSKKLLLSDSGFYLCAWRGPTYSPLHFGNGTRLTVT.

This chain uses TRBV6-6 with TRBJ1-2; perhaps TRBD1 as D (6 bases). The CDR3 runs to 15 residues. Germline CDR1 and CDR2: MNHNY and SVGAGI (reference sequence). The ends were cut back, 0 bases at V and 4 bases at J, with 12 bases in the middle. The CDR3 DNA reads TGTGCCAGCAGTTACTCCCCCACAGGGCCCTATGGCTACACCTTC. This codes for CASSYSPTGPYGYTF.

The chain joins TRBV19 to TRBJ2-5; 7 bases line up with TRBD2. CDR1 is LNHDA and CDR2 is SQIVND in the germline V gene (reference sequence). V trimming: 1 base; J trimming: 4 bases; junction bases outside the gene matches: 0. The CDR3 contains 13 residues. CDR3 residues: CASSIAGGETQYF. CDR3 in DNA: TGTGCCAGTAGTATAGCGGGAGGAGAGACCCAGTACTTC.

This chain connects TRBV6-4 to TRBJ1-5, with 9 positions matching TRBD1. V trimming: 8 bases; J trimming: 7 bases; junction bases outside the gene matches: 12. Per germline, CDR1 MRHNA and CDR2 SNTAGT. There are 15 residues in the CDR3. CDR3 loop: CASHKQGARGQPQHF. Here the CDR3 DNA reads TGTGCCAGCCATAAACAGGGGGCGCGTGGACAGCCCCAGCATTTT.

This rearrangement joins TRBV6-5 to TRBJ2-5; D might be TRBD1 (5 bases). Trimming cost V 0 bases and J 2 bases, with 10 bases left between them. CDR3 length: 15 amino acids. Germline V gene sequence: CDR1 MNHEY, CDR2 SVGAGI. CDR3 bases: TGTGCCAGCAGTTACTCACCCCGGACACAAGAGACCCAGTACTTC. The encoded protein is CASSYSPRTQETQYF.

As to this clone: The sample holds other DNA sequences that translate to the same CDR3. CDR3 in amino acids: CASSLEGQGSYEQYF. CDR3 DNA: TGTGCCAGCAGCTTAGAGGGACAGGGCTCCTACGAGCAGTACTTC. The chain combines TRBV7-2 with TRBJ2-7, with TRBD1 matching over 9 bases. From germline, CDR1 is SGHTA and CDR2 FQGNSA. The J segment lost 0 bases and the V segment lost 1 base, leaving 1 base of the junction unmatched. CDR3 length equals 15 residues.

This rearrangement joins TRBV9 to TRBJ2-2, with 8 bases that match TRBD2. Germline assignment: CDR1 SGDLS and CDR2 YYNGEE. Losses at the gene ends were 0 bases for V and 6 bases for J; bases not matched to a gene: 10. The CDR3 is made up of 17 amino acids. CDR3 residues: CASSVETAGVIPGELFF. The CDR3 DNA is TGTGCCAGCAGCGTAGAGACAGCGGGAGTAATCCCCGGGGAGCTGTTTTTT.

The rearrangement joins TRBV3-1 (or the pseudogene TRBV3-2) to TRBJ2-2; D is undetermined. Deletions cut 2 bases from V and 0 bases from J, with 4 bases between. The CDR3 has 14 amino acids. Looked up from germline, CDR1 is LGHDT and CDR2 is YNNKEL (reference sequence). CDR3 sequence: CASSQTANTGELFF. CDR3 DNA: TGTGCCAGCAGCCAAACAGCGAACACCGGGGAGCTGTTTTTT.

This CDR3 is CATSRVGGGTEAFF. The CDR3, as DNA: TGTGCCACCAGCAGAGTCGGGGGGGGCACTGAAGCTTTCTTT. The rearrangement joins TRBV15 to TRBJ1-1, with D maybe TRBD1 (5 bases). Trimming left V 1 base short and J 4 bases short, with 10 bases between. The V gene's germline CDR1 is LNHNV and CDR2 YYDKDF (reference sequence). This CDR3 is built from 14 residues.

The chain combines TRBV6-5 with TRBJ1-1; 8 nucleotides line up with TRBD1. CDR1 MNHEY and CDR2 SVGAGI come from the germline V gene. The CDR3 contains 15 residues. Trimming removed 2 bases from V and 4 bases from J; junction bases left unmatched: 6. The CDR3 here is CASSYAGQGGTEAFF. The CDR3, as DNA: TGTGCCAGCAGTTACGCCGGACAGGGTGGCACTGAAGCTTTCTTT.

The J gene is TRBJ1-1, the V gene TRBV6-4; a weak D match, TRBD1 (5 bases). V was trimmed by 4 bases and J by 7 bases, leaving 16 bases between them. Germline assignment: CDR1 MRHNA and CDR2 SNTAGT. The CDR3 has 14 amino acids. CDR3 protein: CASSASGDGNEAFF. The DNA of the CDR3 is TGTGCCAGCAGTGCCTCCGGGGACGGCAATGAAGCTTTCTTT.

This clone appeared a single time. In the same sample, other DNA sequences code for this CDR3. The chain uses TRBV7-9 and TRBJ2-1; no clear D. Per the germline V gene, CDR1 is SEHNR and CDR2 is FQNEAQ (reference sequence). V was shortened by 5 bases and J by 4 bases, with 3 bases between the two germline ends. The CDR3 sequence is 11 residues long. In DNA form, the CDR3 reads TGTGCCAGCAGCCCTTACAATGAGCAGTTCTTC. Protein product: CASSPYNEQFF.

A remark on this clone: Other DNA sequences in the same sample also yield this CDR3. V usage is TRBV5-1 and J usage is TRBJ1-5, with no clear D. Trimming removed 2 bases from V and 2 bases from J, with 5 bases in between. The CDR3 sequence is 13 residues long. Per germline, CDR1 SGHRS and CDR2 YFSETQ. The CDR3 loop reads CASSFSGNQPQHF. The CDR3 DNA reads as TGCGCCAGCAGCTTTTCGGGCAATCAGCCCCAGCATTTT.

This chain joins TRBV2 and TRBJ2-3; 14 positions agree with TRBD2. V lost 11 bases, J lost 5 bases, and 9 bases stayed unmatched. The CDR3 is 15 residues long. Germline loops: CDR1 SNHLY, CDR2 FYNNEI. Here the CDR3 reads CAGLTSGGGGDTQYF. CDR3 DNA: TGTGCCGGCCTGACTAGCGGGGGGGGAGGAGATACGCAGTATTTT.

The chain uses TRBV3-1 (or the pseudogene TRBV3-2) and TRBJ1-3; 7 positions agree with TRBD1. The CDR3 spans 16 residues. In germline, CDR1 is LGHDT, CDR2 YNNKEL (reference sequence). V trimming: 0 bases; J trimming: 2 bases; junction bases outside the gene matches: 4. CDR3 DNA: TGTGCCAGCAGCCAAGAGAGACAGGGACCTGGAAACACCATATATTTT. Encoded protein: CASSQERQGPGNTIYF.

The chain recombines TRBV11-2 with TRBJ1-1, with D maybe TRBD1 (5 bases). CDR1 is SGHAT, CDR2 FQNNGV, per germline. The CDR3 sequence is 16 residues long. With 1 base removed from V and 6 bases from J, the gap between germline ends came to 18 bases. CDR3 bases: TGTGCCAGCAGCTTAGCCTCCCGGGACCCAAGTGCTGAAGCTTTCTTT. It codes for CASSLASRDPSAEAFF.

CDR3 sequence reads: CSVARRPGNTEAFF. CDR3 coding DNA: TGCAGCGTTGCCCGACGTCCTGGGAACACTGAAGCTTTCTTT. The chain joins TRBV29-1 to TRBJ1-1, with no clear D. Per germline, CDR1 SQVTM and CDR2 ANQGSEA. The CDR3 has 14 amino acids. Trimming cost V 4 bases and J 1 base, with 13 bases left between them.

V and J are TRBV6-6 and TRBJ2-3, with unresolved D. Between the trimmed V and J ends, which lost 11 bases and 1 base, there was a span of 13 bases. The CDR3 is made up of 13 amino acids. The germline V gene encodes CDR1 MNHNY and CDR2 SVGAGI (reference sequence). The CDR3 region has the DNA TGTGCCGGAAAAGATTCGGGCACAGATACGCAGTATTTT. This encodes CAGKDSGTDTQYF.

CDR3: CASARGAGNEQFF. The CDR3, as DNA: TGCGCCAGCGCCCGGGGGGCCGGCAATGAGCAGTTCTTC. The chain has TRBV5-1 and TRBJ2-1; tentatively, D is TRBD2 (7 bases). Trimming took 7 bases from V and 6 from J, leaving 14 bases between them. The V gene's germline CDR1 is SGHRS and CDR2 YFSETQ. The CDR3 consists of 13 residues.

Here the CDR3 DNA reads TGTGCCACCAGTGACCGAGGGCGTGGATCCTACACCTTC. Translation: CATSDRGRGSYTF. This chain links TRBV24-1 with TRBJ1-2; no clear D. Germline loops: CDR1 KGHDR, CDR2 SFDVKD. Trimming removed 4 bases from V and 10 bases from J, with 15 bases in between. This CDR3 is 13 amino acids long.

This clone appeared a few times. The rearrangement uses TRBV6-6 and TRBJ2-3; 8 nucleotides match TRBD1. The CDR3 runs 15 residues. CDR1 is MNHNY and CDR2 is SVGAGI in the germline V gene (reference sequence). J lost 2 bases, V lost 6 bases, and 7 bases had no gene match. CDR3 nucleotides: TGTGCCAGCAGCCGACAGGGGCCGCACACAGATACGCAGTATTTT. Translating gives CASSRQGPHTDTQYF.

In its sample, this clone was seen a few times. The V gene is TRBV7-8, the J gene TRBJ1-1; TRBD1 agrees at 7 bases. The V segment lost 5 bases and the J segment 6 bases; nucleotides outside the gene matches: 9. The CDR3 runs to 14 residues. Germline V CDR1 and CDR2: SGHVS, FQNEAQ. Here the CDR3 DNA reads TGTGCCAGCAGCCCCAGGGGGGTAGGGCCTGAAGCTTTCTTT. Residues: CASSPRGVGPEAFF. Combining the CDR3 with reference TRBV7-8 and TRBJ1-1 gives the whole variable domain GAGVSQSPRYKVAKRGQDVALRCDPISGHVSLFWYQQALGQGPEFLTYFQNEAQLDKSGLPSDRFFAERPEGSVSTLKIQRTQQEDSAVYLCASSPRGVGPEAFFGQGTRLTVV.

The chain is built from TRBV7-2 and TRBJ2-3; 9 bases match TRBD2. With V trimmed by 5 bases and J by 3 bases, 6 bases remained unmatched. Germline values: CDR1 SGHTA, CDR2 FQGNSA. The CDR3 loop spans 15 amino acids. The CDR3 sequence is CASSARGGQTDTQYF. The CDR3, as DNA: TGTGCCAGCAGCGCGCGGGGGGGCCAGACAGATACGCAGTATTTT.

V is TRBV30 and J is TRBJ2-1; D unclear. The CDR3 totals 11 residues. Germline values: CDR1 GTSNPN, CDR2 SVGIG (reference sequence). The germline V and J ends were trimmed by 5 bases and 4 bases, with 6 bases remaining between them. DNA for the CDR3: TGTGCCTGGGCCGGTTACAATGAGCAGTTCTTC. Translation: CAWAGYNEQFF.

The rearrangement links TRBV5-4 to TRBJ2-7, with 9 bases aligning to TRBD2. From germline, CDR1 is SGHNT and CDR2 YYREEE (reference sequence). Losses at the gene ends were 2 bases for V and 4 bases for J; bases not matched to a gene: 1. This CDR3 is built from 13 residues. The chain's CDR3 is CASSFSGGYEQYF. The CDR3 coding sequence is TGTGCCAGCAGCTTTAGCGGGGGTTACGAGCAGTACTTC.

This clone was seen a single time. The chain is built from TRBV19 and TRBJ1-6; TRBD1 matches at 7 bases. Germline CDR1 LNHDA, CDR2 SQIVND (reference sequence). The CDR3 is 15 residues long. V was pared by 4 bases and J by 7 bases, with 7 bases of the junction left unmatched. The CDR3 spells CASSRVAGGNSPLHF. The DNA for the CDR3 is TGTGCCAGTAGTAGGGTAGCAGGGGGAAATTCACCCCTCCACTTT. Full variable domain (missing parts from reference TRBV19 and TRBJ1-6): DGGITQSPKYLFRKEGQNVTLSCEQNLNHDAMYWYRQDPGQGLRLIYYSQIVNDFQKGDIAEGYSVSREKKESFPLTVTSAQKNPTAFYLCASSRVAGGNSPLHFGNGTRLTVT.

The chain recombines TRBV10-2 with TRBJ1-6; 9 positions match TRBD1. Losses at the gene ends were 1 base for V and 9 bases for J; bases not matched to a gene: 4. Germline CDR1 is WSHSY and CDR2 is SAAADI. This CDR3 is built from 15 residues. The CDR3 nucleotides are TGCGCCAGCAGTGAGTTAGGACAGGGGAGTTCACCCCTCCACTTT. This gives the protein CASSELGQGSSPLHF.

CDR3 sequence: CASSDRAGGSGNTIYF. For the CDR3, the DNA is TGTGCCAGTAGTGACCGGGCAGGGGGCTCTGGAAACACCATATATTTT. The rearrangement joins TRBV19 to TRBJ1-3, with 7 bases matching TRBD1. Germline CDR1 is LNHDA and CDR2 is SQIVND (reference sequence). Trimming took 5 bases from V and 0 from J; bases not matched to a gene: 7. This CDR3 contains 16 residues.